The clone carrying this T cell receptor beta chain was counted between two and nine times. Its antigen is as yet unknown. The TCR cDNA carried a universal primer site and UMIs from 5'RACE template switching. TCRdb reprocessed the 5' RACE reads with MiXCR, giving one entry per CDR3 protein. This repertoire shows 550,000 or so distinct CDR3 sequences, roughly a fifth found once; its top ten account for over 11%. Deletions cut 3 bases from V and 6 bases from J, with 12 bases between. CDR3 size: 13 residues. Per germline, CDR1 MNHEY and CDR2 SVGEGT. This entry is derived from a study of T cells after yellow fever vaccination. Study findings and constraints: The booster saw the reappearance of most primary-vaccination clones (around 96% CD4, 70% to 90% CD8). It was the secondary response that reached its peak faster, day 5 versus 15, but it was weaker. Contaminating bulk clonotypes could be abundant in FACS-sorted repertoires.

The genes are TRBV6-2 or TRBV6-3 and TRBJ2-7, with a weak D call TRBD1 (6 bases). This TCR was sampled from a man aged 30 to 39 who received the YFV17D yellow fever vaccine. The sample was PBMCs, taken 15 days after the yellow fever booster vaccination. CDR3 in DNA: TGTGCCAGCAGTTATGGGACAACCTCCGAGCAGTACTTC. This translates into CASSYGTTSEQYF.